A single sample gave rise to the 21 T cell receptor beta chains below, sequenced in a study of monozygotic twins with inflammatory bowel disease. TCRdb re-called the 5' RACE reads, yielding one record per CDR3 amino acid sequence without DNA. Its clone listing holds 190,000 or so distinct CDR3 sequences. Sample: blood. These receptors came from a human donor with ulcerative colitis or Crohn's disease, or a healthy co-twin of an affected twin (not recorded which).

The chain has TRBV5-6 and TRBJ1-4. The CDR3 runs to 16 residues. Germline V gene lookup returns CDR1 SGHDT and CDR2 YYEEEE. The CDR3 is CASSLVEATAREKLFF.

This chain connects TRBV19 to TRBJ2-1; TCRdb returns TRBD2, unconfirmable since there is no DNA. The length of the CDR3 is 15 residues. Germline V CDR1 and CDR2: LNHDA, SQIVND (reference sequence). The CDR3 loop reads CASSRGTSGSNEQFF.

This chain's CDR3 is CASSTYRVVNEQYF. The chain uses TRBV7-2 and TRBJ2-7; TCRdb's D call, TRBD1, is unchecked because there is no DNA. Germline-derived CDR1 and CDR2 are SGHTA and FQGNSA. CDR3 length: 14 amino acids.

The J gene is TRBJ2-5, the V gene TRBV7-2. Germline CDR1 reads SGHTA; CDR2 reads FQGNSA. CDR3 size: 13 residues. The CDR3 is CASSGTAQETQYF.

The V gene is TRBV29-1, the J gene TRBJ2-4. There are 13 residues in the CDR3. Germline CDR1 reads SQVTM; CDR2 reads ANQGSEA. CDR3 protein: CSVGPLAKNIQYF.

The chain couples TRBV14 to TRBJ2-3; the TCRdb D gene call, TRBD1, has no DNA to confirm it. Per the germline V gene, CDR1 is SGHDN and CDR2 is FVKESK. The length of the CDR3 is 18 residues. CDR3: CASSQGGHNRGSTDTQYF.

The chain links TRBV5-1 to TRBJ2-2. Germline V gives CDR1 SGHRS, CDR2 YFSETQ. The CDR3 is 15 amino acids. CDR3 loop: CASRVGVLIAGELFF.

The V call is TRBV29-1, the J call TRBJ2-1; TCRdb indicates TRBD1, and absent DNA this call remains unverified. Germline assignment: CDR1 SQVTM and CDR2 ANQGSEA. CDR3 length equals 12 residues. CDR3 sequence: CSVEPRGNEQFF.

The chain couples TRBV18 to TRBJ1-1. From germline, CDR1 is KGHSH and CDR2 LQKENI. The length of the CDR3 is 15 residues. CDR3 sequence: CASSPSTVSNTEAFF.

CDR3 in amino acids: CASSPTGQRSSYEQYF. The chain joins TRBV7-8 to TRBJ2-7; TCRdb selects TRBD1, and the lack of DNA leaves this call unchecked. CDR3 size: 16 residues. From germline, CDR1 is SGHVS and CDR2 FQNEAQ.

This chain uses TRBV5-1 with TRBJ1-6. This CDR3 is 14 amino acids long. The V gene's germline CDR1 is SGHRS and CDR2 YFSETQ. This chain's CDR3 is CASSLAGYGSPLHF.

This chain joins TRBV29-1 and TRBJ2-5; TCRdb lists TRBD1, though no DNA is available to test this call. Germline CDR1 and CDR2: SQVTM and ANQGSEA. The CDR3 loop spans 13 amino acids. CDR3 sequence: CSVEQRAYETQYF.

The rearrangement uses TRBV5-1 and TRBJ1-1; TCRdb's assignment of TRBD1 cannot be checked, as there is no DNA. The CDR3 is 15 amino acids. The germline V gene has CDR1 SGHRS and CDR2 YFSETQ. CDR3 sequence reads: CASLKDGGMNTEAFF.

The rearrangement joins TRBV5-5 to TRBJ2-3; TCRdb returns TRBD2, unconfirmable since there is no DNA. CDR3 length: 14 residues. In germline, CDR1 is SGHKS, CDR2 YYEKEE (reference sequence). The CDR3 sequence: CASSFSGYTDTQYF. Full variable domain (outside the CDR3, taken from reference TRBV5-5 and TRBJ2-3): DAGVTQSPTHLIKTRGQQVTLRCSPISGHKSVSWYQQVLGQGPQFIFQYYEKEERGRGNFPDRFSARQFPNYSSELNVNALLLGDSALYLCASSFSGYTDTQYFGPGTRLTVL.

CDR3 residues: CASSQGVGYTF. This sequence joins TRBV5-1 and TRBJ1-2; TCRdb designates TRBD1, a call that cannot be tested without DNA. The CDR3 consists of 11 residues. Germline-derived CDR1 and CDR2 are SGHRS and YFSETQ.

The chain is built from TRBV7-2 and TRBJ2-7; absent DNA, TCRdb's TRBD1 call cannot be checked. Germline V gene sequence: CDR1 SGHTA, CDR2 FQGNSA. The CDR3 length is 15 residues. The CDR3 loop is CASSLMGETIYEQYF.

The chain combines TRBV5-6 with TRBJ2-5; TCRdb designates TRBD1, a call that cannot be tested without DNA. The CDR3 runs to 16 residues. Germline CDR1 is SGHDT and CDR2 is YYEEEE. CDR3 region: CASSLAPGQVEETQYF.

The chain is built from TRBV4-2 and TRBJ1-2; there is no DNA to check the TCRdb D call of TRBD1. Germline V gene sequence: CDR1 LGHNA, CDR2 YNFKEQ. The CDR3 totals 16 residues. This CDR3 is CVSSQDRQGANYGYTF.

The rearrangement joins TRBV5-1 to TRBJ2-5; there is no DNA to check the TCRdb D call of TRBD1. CDR3 length: 12 amino acids. The germline V gene has CDR1 SGHRS and CDR2 YFSETQ. CDR3 protein: CASGIGEETQYF.

The chain uses TRBV9 and TRBJ2-3; lacking DNA, the TRBD2 call made by TCRdb goes unchecked. Germline CDR1 and CDR2: SGDLS and YYNGEE. There are 18 residues in the CDR3. CDR3 region: CASSVGRGGAGGIDTQYF. The full variable domain, its missing parts supplied by reference TRBV9 and TRBJ2-3, is DSGVTQTPKHLITATGQRVTLRCSPRSGDLSVYWYQQSLDQGLQFLIQYYNGEERAKGNILERFSAQQFPDLHSELNLSSLELGDSALYFCASSVGRGGAGGIDTQYFGPGTRLTVL.

The CDR3 spells CSARDLAGGPYPYNEQFF. The V call is TRBV20-1, the J call TRBJ2-1; TCRdb's D gene call, TRBD2, goes unchecked for lack of DNA. In germline, CDR1 is DFQATT, CDR2 SNEGSKA (reference sequence). This CDR3 contains 18 residues.